These T cell receptor beta chains were read from a single sample in a study of cytotoxic CD8 clonotypes in ibrutinib-treated CLL. Data came from immunoSEQ multiplex PCR; TCRdb stores just in-frame clones and leaves some out. The sample has tens of thousands of clones, 56% seen once; the top ten hold roughly 22%. Sequencing used PBMCs, obtained after 24 months of ibrutinib treatment. The receptors derive from a human donor with chronic lymphocytic leukemia. Both conserved end residues are part of each CDR3. Fields, in order: clone size, J gene, D gene, V gene, CDR3 protein, CDR3 DNA. The D gene is left open where the match is weak. The size field is filled for only some rows; it gives once, few, many or a size class.

size: -; J: TRBJ1-2; D: -; V: TRBV18; CDR3: CASSQRDLYGYTF; DNA: TGTGCCAGCTCACAACGGGACTTGTATGGCTACACCTTC
size: -; J: TRBJ2-3; D: -; V: TRBV9; CDR3: CASSDLAGHDTDTQYF; DNA: TGTGCCAGCAGCGATCTAGCAGGGCACGACACAGATACGCAGTATTTT
size: few; J: TRBJ2-1; D: TRBD2; V: TRBV5-4; CDR3: CASSLEDGGAMEQFF; DNA: TGTGCCAGCAGCTTGGAGGACGGGGGGGCCATGGAGCAGTTCTTC
size: -; J: TRBJ2-7; D: -; V: TRBV28; CDR3: CASSSLRTSPYEQYF; DNA: TGTGCCAGCAGTTCCCTACGGACAAGTCCCTACGAGCAGTACTTC
size: -; J: TRBJ1-2; D: -; V: TRBV27; CDR3: CASSLSRVPNEYGYTF; DNA: TGTGCCAGCAGTTTGTCCCGGGTCCCCAACGAGTATGGCTACACCTTC
size: -; J: TRBJ2-2; D: -; V: TRBV19; CDR3: CASSIGWGLRTGELFF; DNA: TGTGCCAGTAGTATAGGATGGGGGTTGAGGACCGGGGAGCTGTTTTTT
size: few; J: TRBJ1-1; D: -; V: TRBV28; CDR3: CASSWDMNTEAFF; DNA: TGTGCCAGCAGTTGGGATATGAACACTGAAGCTTTCTTT
size: -; J: TRBJ2-2; D: TRBD2; V: TRBV6-5; CDR3: CAIRDVAGTGELFF; DNA: TGTGCCATCAGGGATGTAGCGGGGACCGGGGAGCTGTTTTTT
size: -; J: TRBJ2-5; D: -; V: TRBV5-5; CDR3: CASSLHLRGETQYF; DNA: TGTGCCAGCAGCTTGCATCTTCGAGGCGAGACCCAGTACTTC
size: -; J: TRBJ2-5; D: TRBD2; V: TRBV7-6; CDR3: CASSLGVAGGLQETQYF; DNA: TGTGCCAGCAGCTTAGGGGTAGCGGGGGGCTTACAAGAGACCCAGTACTTC
size: -; J: TRBJ1-2; D: -; V: TRBV27; CDR3: CASSLSGGLNGYTF; DNA: TGTGCCAGCAGTTTATCCGGGGGACTCAATGGCTACACCTTC
size: -; J: TRBJ1-6; D: -; V: TRBV27; CDR3: CASSFSVLSKLVPNSPLHF; DNA: TGTGCCAGCAGTTTCAGTGTGCTGTCGAAATTAGTCCCTAATTCACCCCTCCACTTT
size: -; J: TRBJ2-3; D: TRBD2; V: TRBV18; CDR3: CASGPGGIGTQYF; DNA: TGTGCCAGCGGACCGGGGGGAATTGGTACGCAGTATTTT
size: -; J: TRBJ1-3; D: -; V: TRBV28; CDR3: CASSGGVVTGNTIYF; DNA: TGTGCCAGCAGCGGGGGCGTAGTGACTGGAAACACCATATATTTT
size: -; J: TRBJ1-2; D: -; V: TRBV6-5; CDR3: CASRADGRPLGYTF; DNA: TGTGCCAGCAGGGCAGATGGACGGCCCCTTGGCTACACCTTC
size: -; J: TRBJ1-5; D: -; V: TRBV11-2; CDR3: CASSLGLTNQPQHF; DNA: TGTGCCAGCAGCTTAGGTCTTACCAATCAGCCCCAGCATTTT
size: -; J: TRBJ2-3; D: -; V: TRBV19; CDR3: CASNRDANTDTQYF; DNA: TGTGCCAGCAACCGGGACGCCAACACAGATACGCAGTATTTT
size: many; J: TRBJ2-5; D: -; V: TRBV15; CDR3: CATSREWVELETQYF; DNA: TGTGCCACCAGCAGAGAGTGGGTCGAGCTGGAGACCCAGTACTTC
size: many; J: TRBJ2-3; D: TRBD2; V: TRBV5-4; CDR3: CASTSRGGGTDTQYF; DNA: TGTGCCAGCACCTCCCGAGGCGGGGGGACAGATACGCAGTATTTT
size: -; J: TRBJ2-3; D: -; V: TRBV27; CDR3: CASSDTQYF; DNA: TGTGCCAGCTCGGATACGCAGTATTTT
size: -; J: TRBJ2-7; D: -; V: TRBV7-2; CDR3: CASSCTHGQPYEQYF; DNA: TGTGCCAGCAGCTGTACCCACGGACAGCCCTACGAGCAGTACTTC
size: few; J: TRBJ1-2; D: TRBD1; V: TRBV7-8; CDR3: CASSLDRSNYGYTF; DNA: TGTGCCAGCAGCTTGGACAGGTCAAACTATGGCTACACCTTC
size: few; J: TRBJ2-5; D: -; V: TRBV28; CDR3: CASRQQGSETQYF; DNA: TGTGCCAGCAGACAACAAGGGTCAGAGACCCAGTACTTC
size: -; J: TRBJ2-5; D: -; V: TRBV7-8; CDR3: CASSLAGGNLQETQYF; DNA: TGTGCCAGCAGCTTAGCTGGGGGGAACCTACAAGAGACCCAGTACTTC
size: many; J: TRBJ2-7; D: -; V: TRBV20-1; CDR3: CSARPYEQYF; DNA: TGCAGTGCTAGGCCCTACGAGCAGTACTTC
size: -; J: TRBJ2-1; D: TRBD1; V: TRBV29-1; CDR3: CSVEGTGGGYNEQFF; DNA: TGCAGCGTTGAAGGGACAGGGGGGGGCTACAATGAGCAGTTCTTC
size: -; J: TRBJ1-2; D: -; V: TRBV6-5; CDR3: CASSRTASLYGYTF; DNA: TGTGCCAGCAGTAGGACAGCTTCTCTCTATGGCTACACCTTC
size: many; J: TRBJ2-5; D: -; V: TRBV5-4; CDR3: CASSPRTAQETQYF; DNA: TGTGCCAGCAGCCCTAGGACAGCTCAAGAGACCCAGTACTTC
size: -; J: TRBJ2-1; D: -; V: TRBV10-2; CDR3: CASNRDPYNEQFF; DNA: TGCGCCAGCAACAGGGACCCATACAATGAGCAGTTCTTC
size: -; J: TRBJ2-1; D: -; V: TRBV9; CDR3: CASSGIRSRLNEQFF; DNA: TGTGCCAGCAGCGGAATACGGAGTCGACTCAATGAGCAGTTCTTC
size: -; J: TRBJ1-1; D: -; V: TRBV7-6; CDR3: CASSSQMNTEAFF; DNA: TGTGCCAGCAGCTCACAGATGAACACTGAAGCTTTCTTT
size: -; J: TRBJ2-6; D: TRBD2; V: TRBV13; CDR3: CASSLLRLAGGAGANVLTF; DNA: TGTGCCAGCAGCCTTCTCCGACTAGCGGGAGGGGCTGGGGCCAACGTCCTGACTTTC
size: few; J: TRBJ2-3; D: TRBD2; V: TRBV19; CDR3: CASSIGRGADTQYF; DNA: TGTGCCAGTAGTATCGGGCGGGGGGCAGATACGCAGTATTTT